The 26 T cell receptor beta chains in this list originate from one sample, sequenced in a study of blood T cell repertoires in COVID-19. Clones were sequenced by immunoSEQ multiplex PCR, and TCRdb holds only the in-frame ones, with some missing. Of over 40,000 clones in the sample, approximately 86% were seen once. Sequencing was carried out using peripheral blood. These receptors were collected from an elderly woman with acute or convalescent COVID-19.

V usage is TRBV4-1 and J usage is TRBJ1-4, with 7 bases aligning to TRBD1. Germline values: CDR1 MGHRA, CDR2 YSYEKL. Germline trimming cut 2 bases from V and 8 bases from J; bases unmatched to any gene: 5. There are 14 residues in the CDR3. CDR3: CASSQRDSGEKLFF. The CDR3, as DNA: TGCGCCAGCAGCCAACGGGACAGTGGCGAAAAACTGTTTTTT.

This clone was picked up a small number of times. The V call is TRBV14, the J call TRBJ1-2; D is possibly TRBD1 (6 bases). CDR3 size: 14 residues. The germline V and J ends were trimmed by 2 bases and 8 bases, with 15 bases remaining between them. Germline-derived CDR1 and CDR2 are SGHDN and FVKESK. The CDR3 loop reads CASSQFGTSGGYTF. The CDR3 DNA follows: TGTGCCAGCAGCCAATTTGGGACATCCGGGGGCTACACCTTC.

Only one count was recorded for this clone. The V gene is TRBV7-8, the J gene TRBJ1-6; D gene uncertain. The length of the CDR3 is 18 residues. The V gene lost 5 bases and the J gene lost 8 bases, with 25 bases spanning the gap. The V gene's germline CDR1 is SGHVS and CDR2 FQNEAQ. This chain's CDR3 is CASSVASVGAAGDSPLHF. The CDR3 nucleotides are TGTGCCAGCAGCGTGGCCAGCGTTGGAGCGGCCGGGGATTCACCCCTCCACTTT.

The rearrangement uses TRBV29-1 and TRBJ1-1, with a possible D match to TRBD1 (5 bases). Trimming took off 4 bases at V and 11 bases at J, with 17 bases between the two ends. The CDR3 spans 12 residues. Germline-derived CDR1 and CDR2 are SQVTM and ANQGSEA. CDR3: CSVGGVSGVAFF. The DNA of the CDR3 is TGCAGCGTTGGGGGGGTCAGCGGTGTGGCTTTCTTT.

This CDR3 reads CASSALRQLNTEAFF. Here the CDR3 DNA reads TGTGCCAGCAGCGCCCTTAGACAGCTGAACACTGAAGCTTTCTTT. V gene TRBV13 combines with J gene TRBJ1-1; the D gene is possibly TRBD1 (5 bases). Germline lookup yields CDR1 PRHDT and CDR2 FYEKMQ (reference sequence). V shed 5 bases and J shed 0 bases, with 13 bases lying between them. The CDR3 consists of 15 residues.

The V call is TRBV2, the J call TRBJ2-2, with D possibly TRBD2 on 5 matching bases. V shed 6 bases and J shed 3 bases, with 14 bases lying between them. The CDR3 is made up of 15 amino acids. CDR1 is SNHLY and CDR2 is FYNNEI in the germline V gene. The CDR3 loop is CASSGILDYTGELFF. DNA of the CDR3: TGTGCCAGCAGCGGAATACTAGATTACACCGGGGAGCTGTTTTTT.

The count of this clone is one. The chain uses TRBV5-1 and TRBJ2-7; 8 bases match TRBD1. V lost 0 bases to trimming and J lost 6 bases; unmatched junction nucleotides: 8. The length of the CDR3 is 15 residues. CDR1 is SGHRS and CDR2 is YFSETQ in the germline V gene. This chain's CDR3 is CASSLAVQGAGEQYF. The CDR3 coding sequence is TGCGCCAGCAGCTTGGCCGTCCAGGGGGCGGGCGAGCAGTACTTC.

The chain has TRBV28 and TRBJ1-5; D gene unclear. V shed 6 bases and J shed 1 base, with 10 bases lying between them. Per the germline V gene, CDR1 is MDHEN and CDR2 is SYDVKM. The CDR3 spans 14 residues. CDR3: CASSLTGSNQPQHF. Here the CDR3 DNA reads TGTGCCAGCAGCCTTACGGGGAGCAATCAGCCCCAGCATTTT.

The chain combines TRBV24-1 with TRBJ2-1, with TRBD1 matching 10 bases. Germline trimming cut 5 bases from V and 7 bases from J; bases unmatched to any gene: 4. The CDR3 length is 14 residues. The germline gives CDR1 KGHDR, CDR2 SFDVKD. The CDR3 sequence: CATSGPGQGNEQFF. The DNA for the CDR3 is TGTGCCACCAGTGGACCGGGACAGGGGAATGAGCAGTTCTTC.

CDR3 residues: CASSVQGNTEAFF. CDR3 coding DNA: TGTGCCAGCAGCGTACAGGGGAACACTGAAGCTTTCTTT. The gene calls are TRBV7-9 and TRBJ1-1, with D possibly being TRBD1 (6 bases). Trimming cost V 5 bases and J 1 base, with 8 bases left between them. CDR3 length: 13 amino acids. The V gene's germline CDR1 is SEHNR and CDR2 FQNEAQ (reference sequence).

The chain links TRBV2 to TRBJ1-5; 8 bases agree with TRBD1. The V and J ends lost 6 bases and 7 bases, in that order; junction bases with no gene match: 11. The CDR3 runs to 15 residues. The V gene's germline CDR1 is SNHLY and CDR2 FYNNEI. This CDR3 is CASRARQGQEQPQHF. CDR3 nucleotide sequence: TGTGCCAGCAGAGCTCGACAGGGACAGGAACAGCCCCAGCATTTT.

The V gene is TRBV12-5, the J gene TRBJ1-2, with 7 bases identical to TRBD1. This CDR3 has 17 amino acids. CDR1 and CDR2 from the germline V gene are LGHNT and FRNRAP. The ends lost 1 base at V and 8 bases at J; junction bases unmatched: 16. The CDR3 coding sequence is TGTGCTAGTGGTTTGGCGGTCGACAGGGTCCGGGCTGGGGGCTACACCTTC. This sequence encodes CASGLAVDRVRAGGYTF. Variable domain in full (rest from reference TRBV12-5 and TRBJ1-2): DARVTQTPRHKVTEMGQEVTMRCQPILGHNTVFWYRQTMMQGLELLAYFRNRAPLDDSGMPKDRFSAEMPDATLATLKIQPSEPRDSAVYFCASGLAVDRVRAGGYTFGSGTRLTVV.

This rearrangement joins TRBV2 to TRBJ2-1; 8 bases are a match to TRBD1. The CDR3 is 14 amino acids. Germline trimming cut 8 bases from V and 0 bases from J; bases unmatched to any gene: 3. Germline lookup yields CDR1 SNHLY and CDR2 FYNNEI. In DNA form, the CDR3 reads TGTGCCAGCGGGGACAGGAGCTCCTACAATGAGCAGTTCTTC. Amino acid sequence: CASGDRSSYNEQFF.

The rearrangement links TRBV19 to TRBJ1-6, with D perhaps TRBD1 (5 bases). The CDR3 has 16 residues. Germline V gene sequence: CDR1 LNHDA, CDR2 SQIVND (reference sequence). V was trimmed by 5 bases and J by 7 bases, leaving 18 bases between them. The CDR3 coding sequence is TGTGCCAGTAGTGTTCATAAGGCAGGGATGAATTCACCCCTCCACTTT. Its protein product is CASSVHKAGMNSPLHF. Based on the CDR3 plus reference TRBV19 and TRBJ1-6, the full variable domain is DGGITQSPKYLFRKEGQNVTLSCEQNLNHDAMYWYRQDPGQGLRLIYYSQIVNDFQKGDIAEGYSVSREKKESFPLTVTSAQKNPTAFYLCASSVHKAGMNSPLHFGNGTRLTVT.

The CDR3, as DNA: TGTGCCAGCAGGGAACAGGTCAATCAGCCCCAGCATTTT. Amino acids: CASREQVNQPQHF. The chain has TRBV2 and TRBJ1-5, with D possibly being TRBD1 (5 bases). CDR3 size: 13 residues. Germline V gene data show CDR1 as SNHLY and CDR2 as FYNNEI. Deletions cut 6 bases from V and 3 bases from J, with 9 bases between.

The chain is built from TRBV29-1 and TRBJ1-1; D call uncertain. Between the trimmed V and J ends, which lost 4 bases and 5 bases, there was a span of 8 bases. Per germline, CDR1 SQVTM and CDR2 ANQGSEA. The CDR3 is made up of 11 amino acids. The CDR3 loop is CSVVPGTEAFF. The CDR3 DNA is TGCAGCGTTGTTCCGGGGACTGAAGCTTTCTTT.

This chain joins TRBV5-1 and TRBJ2-7, with TRBD1 matching over 9 bases. Germline loops: CDR1 SGHRS, CDR2 YFSETQ. The CDR3 length is 16 residues. V was clipped by 2 bases and J by 7 bases; unmatched bases: 13. CDR3 amino acids: CASSLQTGTGSKEQYF. As DNA, the CDR3 is TGCGCCAGCAGCTTACAAACCGGGACAGGGTCGAAAGAGCAGTACTTC.

The chain carries TRBV6-1 and TRBJ1-3; D is perhaps TRBD1 (6 bases). CDR1 and CDR2 from the germline V gene are MNHNS and SASEGT. Deletions cut 1 base from V and 4 bases from J, with 14 bases between. The CDR3 loop spans 16 amino acids. The CDR3 region is CASSEGGHSRGNTIYF. CDR3 DNA: TGTGCCAGCAGTGAAGGGGGACACTCAAGGGGAAACACCATATATTTT.

About this clone: This specimen includes other DNA sequences encoding the same CDR3. The J gene is TRBJ1-1, the V gene TRBV5-1; D is ambiguous. CDR1 SGHRS and CDR2 YFSETQ come from the germline V gene. V was shortened by 0 bases and J by 1 base, with 4 bases between the two germline ends. The CDR3 is 13 amino acids. CDR3 sequence: CASSLGGNTEAFF. CDR3 in DNA: TGCGCCAGCAGCTTGGGAGGGAACACTGAAGCTTTCTTT.

This sequence joins TRBV3-1 (or the pseudogene TRBV3-2) and TRBJ2-2; possibly TRBD1 for D (6 bases). The CDR3 loop spans 16 amino acids. V lost 4 bases and J lost 0, with 12 bases in between. The V gene's germline CDR1 is LGHDT and CDR2 YNNKEL (reference sequence). The CDR3 DNA reads as TGTGCCAGCAGCCGATGGGACAACGCGAACACCGGGGAGCTGTTTTTT. Translated: CASSRWDNANTGELFF.

This chain links TRBV2 with TRBJ1-5; 9 bases agree with TRBD1. V shed 7 bases and J 5 bases; nucleotides not matched to a gene: 3. CDR3 length equals 13 residues. CDR1 and CDR2 from the germline V gene are SNHLY and FYNNEI. CDR3 nucleotides: TGTGCCAGCAACAGACAGGGGGATCAGCCCCAGCATTTT. Translated, it gives CASNRQGDQPQHF. The full variable domain, with the rest looked up from reference TRBV2 and TRBJ1-5, is EPEVTQTPSHQVTQMGQEVILRCVPISNHLYFYWYRQILGQKVEFLVSFYNNEISEKSEIFDDQFSVERPDGSNFTLKIRSTKLEDSAMYFCASNRQGDQPQHFGDGTRLSIL.

The rearrangement joins TRBV6-5 to TRBJ2-4; D call uncertain. This CDR3 is 14 amino acids long. Germline V CDR1 and CDR2: MNHEY, SVGAGI. V was cut by 6 bases and J by 3 bases, with 12 bases left in between. Here the CDR3 DNA reads TGTGCCAGCAGGGGCCATATGAACAAAAACATTCAGTACTTC. The encoded protein is CASRGHMNKNIQYF.

This clone was counted once. This chain joins TRBV12-5 and TRBJ1-5, with unresolved D. Per germline, CDR1 LGHNT and CDR2 FRNRAP. This CDR3 spans 15 amino acids. V was cut by 1 base and J by 2 bases, with 9 bases left in between. CDR3 DNA sequence: TGTGCTAGTGGTTTGGGGGAGGGCGGCAATCAGCCCCAGCATTTT. This encodes CASGLGEGGNQPQHF. The variable domain in full, completed from reference TRBV12-5 and TRBJ1-5, reads DARVTQTPRHKVTEMGQEVTMRCQPILGHNTVFWYRQTMMQGLELLAYFRNRAPLDDSGMPKDRFSAEMPDATLATLKIQPSEPRDSAVYFCASGLGEGGNQPQHFGDGTRLSIL.

Written as DNA, the CDR3 is TGTGCCAGCAGTTACGGTCGCGGTGCGGCCAAAAACATTCAGTACTTC. This sequence encodes CASSYGRGAAKNIQYF. The V call is TRBV6-6, the J call TRBJ2-4, with unresolved D. The length of the CDR3 is 16 residues. The V and J ends lost 2 bases and 1 base respectively, with 12 bases between them. In germline, CDR1 is MNHNY, CDR2 SVGAGI (reference sequence).

This clone was observed a single time. V is TRBV5-4 and J is TRBJ1-1; 7 nucleotides align to TRBD1. After removal of 5 bases from V and 2 bases from J, the junction contained 6 bases not matched to a gene. The CDR3 contains 14 residues. CDR1 is SGHNT and CDR2 is YYREEE in the germline V gene (reference sequence). The CDR3 nucleotides are TGTGCCAGCAGGCCCGGGACAGTTAACACTGAAGCTTTCTTT. This encodes CASRPGTVNTEAFF.

CDR3 sequence reads: CASSLHGRAQAYEQYF. The CDR3 DNA is TGCGCCAGCAGCCTCCATGGCAGGGCCCAGGCGTACGAGCAGTACTTC. This chain uses TRBV4-1 with TRBJ2-7; D perhaps matches TRBD1 (5 bases). Trimming removed 4 bases at V and 4 bases at J, with 20 bases between. CDR1 is MGHRA and CDR2 is YSYEKL in the germline V gene. The CDR3 is 16 amino acids.